This T cell receptor beta chain was retrieved from a study of blood T cell repertoires in COVID-19. About the study: Whether acute or convalescent, the COVID-19 samples came from the United States, Italy and Spain. The cDNA or gDNA used as material had been derived from T cells, B-cell-depleted T cells, or PBMCs.

Sequencing used immunoSEQ multiplex PCR; TCRdb keeps in-frame clones, though not all of them. The data hold 200,000 to 250,000 clones, with approximately 92% observed a single time. With V trimmed by 3 bases and J by 3 bases, 3 bases remained unmatched. The CDR3 runs 15 residues. From germline, CDR1 is SGHRS and CDR2 YFSETQ. Sample: PBMCs or T cells enriched from blood (not recorded which). The sequence came from a woman between 18 and 30 years old in a cohort exposed to, infected with or recovered from COVID-19 (not recorded which). This chain joins TRBV5-1 and TRBJ2-7, with TRBD2 identical over 13 bases. CDR3 amino acids: CASSSGLAGSYEQYF. CDR3 coding DNA: TGCGCCAGCAGCTCGGGACTAGCGGGAAGCTACGAGCAGTACTTC.